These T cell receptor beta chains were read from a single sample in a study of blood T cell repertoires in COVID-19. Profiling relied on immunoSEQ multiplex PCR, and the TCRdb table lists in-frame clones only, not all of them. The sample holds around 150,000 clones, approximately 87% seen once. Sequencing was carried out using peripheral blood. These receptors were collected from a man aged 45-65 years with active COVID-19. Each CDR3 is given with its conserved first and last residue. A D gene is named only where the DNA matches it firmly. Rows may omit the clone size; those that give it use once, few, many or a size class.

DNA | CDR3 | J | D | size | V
TGTGCCAGCAGGAACGGTAATGAAAAACTGTTTTTT | CASRNGNEKLFF | TRBJ1-4 | NA | NA | TRBV2
TGTGCCAGCAGCCGGATGGGGCGTCCCACAGATACGCAGTATTTT | CASSRMGRPTDTQYF | TRBJ2-3 | NA | NA | TRBV11-3
TGTGCCAGCAGCCCAGGGACAGGAAAGGACTATGGCTACACCTTC | CASSPGTGKDYGYTF | TRBJ1-2 | TRBD1 | NA | TRBV5-4
TGTGCCAGCAGCTTGCGGGGGGGCTCCTACAATGAGCAGTTCTTC | CASSLRGGSYNEQFF | TRBJ2-1 | TRBD2 | NA | TRBV7-9
TGTGCCAGCAGCTCACAGTTTAATGAGCAGTTCTTC | CASSSQFNEQFF | TRBJ2-1 | NA | NA | TRBV11-2
TGTGCCAGCAGCCAAGATAAGGGGACAGGTAATCAGCCCCAGCATTTT | CASSQDKGTGNQPQHF | TRBJ1-5 | TRBD1 | NA | TRBV3-1/TRBV3-2
TGTGCCACCATGGACATTCTCAATCAGCCCCAGCATTTT | CATMDILNQPQHF | TRBJ1-5 | NA | NA | TRBV6-6
TGTGCCAGCAGTTTATGGGCCCCTCAGGGGTCCTATAATTCACCCCTCCACTTT | CASSLWAPQGSYNSPLHF | TRBJ1-6 | NA | few | TRBV27
TGTGCCACCAGTGACCCCAAACAGGGAGACACCGGGGAGCTGTTTTTT | CATSDPKQGDTGELFF | TRBJ2-2 | NA | NA | TRBV24-1
TGTGCCAGCAGTGGGGCCAGGAACTATGGCTACACCTTC | CASSGARNYGYTF | TRBJ1-2 | NA | NA | TRBV28
TGTGCCAGCAGCCATCGGGACAGGCCTAGGGCAGATACGCAGTATTTT | CASSHRDRPRADTQYF | TRBJ2-3 | TRBD1 | NA | TRBV7-8
TGTGCCAGCAGCTTAATCGGAGGGGAGGCTTTCTTT | CASSLIGGEAFF | TRBJ1-1 | NA | NA | TRBV11-2
TGTGCCAGCAGCCGAGGGGACAGGGCTAATGAAAAACTGTTTTTT | CASSRGDRANEKLFF | TRBJ1-4 | TRBD1 | NA | TRBV11-2
TGTGCCAGCAGCCAGAACAGTAATCAGCCCCAGCATTTT | CASSQNSNQPQHF | TRBJ1-5 | NA | few | TRBV6-6
TGTGCCAGCAGCTGGAGCGGAATACAACACAATGAGCAGTTCTTC | CASSWSGIQHNEQFF | TRBJ2-1 | NA | NA | TRBV5-6
TGTGCCAGCAGTGAAAGCCTGCAGGGGAATCAGCCCCAGCATTTT | CASSESLQGNQPQHF | TRBJ1-5 | NA | NA | TRBV6-1
TGTGCCAGCAGTTTAATATCGAAGGGGACTGAAGCTTTCTTT | CASSLISKGTEAFF | TRBJ1-1 | NA | NA | TRBV6-5
TGTGCCAGCAGTCGGGCTGGGGCAGGGCGTGTGGCTTTCTTT | CASSRAGAGRVAFF | TRBJ1-1 | NA | NA | TRBV6-5
TGTGCCAGCAGCTTAGGGATAGGGGGCACAGATACGCAGTATTTT | CASSLGIGGTDTQYF | TRBJ2-3 | NA | NA | TRBV7-9
TGTGCCAGCAGTTTCATGAACACTGAAGCTTTCTTT | CASSFMNTEAFF | TRBJ1-1 | NA | NA | TRBV2
TGTGCCAGCAGCCAGCAGAGCGGGGGGTCCTACGAGCAGTACTTC | CASSQQSGGSYEQYF | TRBJ2-7 | TRBD2 | NA | TRBV11-1
TGTGCCATCAGTCCAAGGACTAGCGGGGTTGGAGATACGCAGTATTTT | CAISPRTSGVGDTQYF | TRBJ2-3 | TRBD2 | NA | TRBV10-3
TGTGCCAGTAGTATAAACCCTACAGCCCCCGAAGCTTTCTTT | CASSINPTAPEAFF | TRBJ1-1 | NA | NA | TRBV19
TGTGCCAGCAGTTATACAGGGTACAATGAGCAGTTCTTC | CASSYTGYNEQFF | TRBJ2-1 | NA | NA | TRBV6-5
TGTGCCAGCAGCCAGGAACAGACAGGGGGCTATGGCTACACCTTC | CASSQEQTGGYGYTF | TRBJ1-2 | TRBD1 | NA | TRBV4-2
TGTGCCTGGAGTGTAGCAGGGGACTATGGCTACACCTTC | CAWSVAGDYGYTF | TRBJ1-2 | NA | NA | TRBV30
TGCGCCAGCCGACAGGGGGACTTCGGACCCAAGACCCAGTACTTC | CASRQGDFGPKTQYF | TRBJ2-5 | TRBD1 | NA | TRBV5-1
TGTGCCAGCAGTGGGGGACTAGCGAGCACCGGGGAGCTGTTTTTT | CASSGGLASTGELFF | TRBJ2-2 | TRBD2 | NA | TRBV2
TGTGCCAGCAGCCCACCTCGGACAGGGAGCACAGATACGCAGTATTTT | CASSPPRTGSTDTQYF | TRBJ2-3 | TRBD1 | NA | TRBV5-4
TGTGCCAGCAGTAACTCACAGGTGGACGAGCAGTACTTC | CASSNSQVDEQYF | TRBJ2-7 | NA | NA | TRBV6-5
TGTGCCATCAGTGACGCGTCGGGACTCGGGAACACCATATATTTT | CAISDASGLGNTIYF | TRBJ1-3 | NA | NA | TRBV10-3
TGTGCCAGCAGCCCACAAGGAGGGAGGGGTGATTCACCCCTCCACTTT | CASSPQGGRGDSPLHF | TRBJ1-6 | NA | NA | TRBV5-4
TGTGCCAGCAGCGTAGGGGACAGGAACTATGGCTACACCTTC | CASSVGDRNYGYTF | TRBJ1-2 | TRBD1 | NA | TRBV9
TGTGCCAGCAGTGAATCAAGGGGTCAGCCCCAGCATTTT | CASSESRGQPQHF | TRBJ1-5 | NA | once | TRBV6-1
TGTGCCAGCAGCTCGGGGGGAAGGACCGGGGAGCTGTTTTTT | CASSSGGRTGELFF | TRBJ2-2 | TRBD2 | NA | TRBV9
TGCAGTGCTAGTGGGGTTCAGGGAGGTGAAAAACTGTTTTTT | CSASGVQGGEKLFF | TRBJ1-4 | NA | NA | TRBV20-1
TGTGCCATCAGTGAGCCGGGACTAGCGGGTCCCCGGGATACGCAGTATTTT | CAISEPGLAGPRDTQYF | TRBJ2-3 | TRBD2 | NA | TRBV10-3
TGTGCCAGCAGCGAAGAGACAGGCGCCTTTAGGGGGGAGCTGTTTTTT | CASSEETGAFRGELFF | TRBJ2-2 | NA | NA | TRBV5-6
TGTGCCAGCAGCCCGGACAGAAAAGAGACCCAGTACTTC | CASSPDRKETQYF | TRBJ2-5 | NA | NA | TRBV13
TGCGCCAGCAGCCAAGTGGGGCAGTTCGGGGAGCTGTTTTTT | CASSQVGQFGELFF | TRBJ2-2 | NA | NA | TRBV4-3
TGCGCCAGCAGCCAAAGTAGAACTAGCGGGGGGGATACGCAGTATTTT | CASSQSRTSGGDTQYF | TRBJ2-3 | TRBD2 | NA | TRBV4-1
TGCGCCAGCAGCCAAGATGGTAGCGGGGGGGCTTGGGGCTACACCTTC | CASSQDGSGGAWGYTF | TRBJ1-2 | NA | NA | TRBV4-1